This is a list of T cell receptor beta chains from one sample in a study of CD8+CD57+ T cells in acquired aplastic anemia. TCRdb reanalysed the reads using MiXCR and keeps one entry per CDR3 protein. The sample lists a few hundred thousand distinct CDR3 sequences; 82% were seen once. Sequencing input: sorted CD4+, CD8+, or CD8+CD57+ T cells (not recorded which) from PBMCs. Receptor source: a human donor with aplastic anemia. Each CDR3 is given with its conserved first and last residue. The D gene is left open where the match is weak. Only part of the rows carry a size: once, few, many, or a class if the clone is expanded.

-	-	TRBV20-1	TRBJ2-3	TGCAGTGCTAGTGGGGCTAGCGTACTCACAGATACGCAGTATTTT	CSASGASVLTDTQYF
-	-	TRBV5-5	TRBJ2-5	TGTGCCAGCAGCCCCCCAGATACAGGGAGTTGGGAAGAGACCCAGTACTTC	CASSPPDTGSWEETQYF
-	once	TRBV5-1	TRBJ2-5	TGCGCCAGCAGCTTTTCGGGGGCAGGCCAAGAGACCCAGTACTTC	CASSFSGAGQETQYF
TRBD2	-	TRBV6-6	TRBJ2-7	TGTGCCACGGGCGGGGGGCCCGACGAGCAGTACTTC	CATGGGPDEQYF
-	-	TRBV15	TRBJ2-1	TGTGCCAGCAGCGGACGCTACAATCAGCAGTTCTTC	CASSGRYNQQFF
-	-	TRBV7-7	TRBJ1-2	TGTGCCAGCAGCACGTCTTCAGGGCTACGAGCATCACTTTACACCTTC	CASSTSSGLRASLYTF
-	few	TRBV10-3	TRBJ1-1	TGTGCCATCAGTGAGGCCCAGAACACTGAAGCTTTCTTT	CAISEAQNTEAFF
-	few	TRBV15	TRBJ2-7	TGTGCCACCAGCAGAGATCTAGACTACGAGCAGTACTTC	CATSRDLDYEQYF
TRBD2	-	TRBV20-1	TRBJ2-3	TGCAGTGCTAGAGAGCCTATAACTAGCGGGAGGCTGGTAGATACGCAGTATTTT	CSAREPITSGRLVDTQYF
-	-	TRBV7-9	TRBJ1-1	TGTGCCAGCAGCTTAGATAGAAGCGGGAACACTGATGCGTTCTTT	CASSLDRSGNTDAFF
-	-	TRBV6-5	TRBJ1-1	TGTGCCAGCAGTTACTCAGGCAGCAACACTGAAGCTTTCTTT	CASSYSGSNTEAFF
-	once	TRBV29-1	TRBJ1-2	TGCAGCATTAACCTGACAGGTGGAGATGGCTACACCTTC	CSINLTGGDGYTF
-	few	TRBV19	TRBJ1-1	TGTGCCAGTAATAAAGACAGGCTGAACACTGAGGCTTTCTTT	CASNKDRLNTEAFF
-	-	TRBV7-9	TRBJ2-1	TGTGCCAGCAGCTTGCAAGGCGGAGGCGGTCAGGATGAGCAGTTCTTC	CASSLQGGGGQDEQFF
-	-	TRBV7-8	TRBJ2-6	TGTGCCAGCAGCTTAGCGGGAGGCTCCGATACCAACGTCCTGACTTTC	CASSLAGGSDTNVLTF
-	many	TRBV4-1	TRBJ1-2	TGCGCCAGCAGCCAAGTTAGAGGGCCCCTCTATGGCTACACCTTC	CASSQVRGPLYGYTF
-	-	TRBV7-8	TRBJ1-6	TGTGCCAGCAGCTTTCATCCAGACCGTTCAGCCCTTTACTTT	CASSFHPDRSALYF
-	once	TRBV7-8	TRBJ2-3	TGTGCCAGCGGCGACGGGGGCACAGATACGCCGCAGTTTTTT	CASGDGGTDTPQFF
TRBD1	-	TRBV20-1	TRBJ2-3	TGCAGTGCAGGGACAGGGGGCACAGATACGCAGTATTTT	CSAGTGGTDTQYF
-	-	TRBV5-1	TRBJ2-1	TGCGCCAGCAGCTTGGAATTCTACGGGAGTAATGAGCAGTTCTTC	CASSLEFYGSNEQFF
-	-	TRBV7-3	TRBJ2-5	TGTGCCAGCAGCTCTATCCCTCACGGGGAGAGTGAGACCCAGTACTTC	CASSSIPHGESETQYF
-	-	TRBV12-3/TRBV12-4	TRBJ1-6	TGTGCCAGCAGCGCGGGGGAGGGCGGCTATAATTCACCCCTCCACTTC	CASSAGEGGYNSPLHF
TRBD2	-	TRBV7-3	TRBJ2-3	TGTGCCAGCAGCTTGGCGGGAGGTCACGATACGACGTATTTT	CASSLAGGHDTTYF
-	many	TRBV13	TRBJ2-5	TGTGCCAGCAGCTCAGGCTCCAGCCAAGAGACCCAGTACTTC	CASSSGSSQETQYF
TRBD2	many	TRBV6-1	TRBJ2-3	TGTGCCAGCGACAGAACTAGCGGGGGCACAGATACGCAGTATTTT	CASDRTSGGTDTQYF
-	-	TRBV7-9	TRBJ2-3	TGTGCCAGCGGCGATCAGGGAAGAGATACGAACGATTTT	CASGDQGRDTNDF
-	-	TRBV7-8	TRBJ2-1	TGTGCCAGCAGCTTAGAAGGAGGCCCGGGGAGCCATGAGCAGTTCTTC	CASSLEGGPGSHEQFF
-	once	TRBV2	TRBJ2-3	TGTGCCAGCAGGGTAGGGTCAACTACTAAGCAGTTT	CASRVGSTTKQF
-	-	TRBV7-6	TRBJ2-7	TGTGCCAGCAGCTCAAACTACAGAGATACGGAGCAGTACTTC	CASSSNYRDTEQYF
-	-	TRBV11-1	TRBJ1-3	TGTGCCAGCAGCTTAGGGGCAAGACCTGGAAACACCATATATTTT	CASSLGARPGNTIYF
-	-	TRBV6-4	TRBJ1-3	-	CASSELAGRTDTQYFGPGTIYF
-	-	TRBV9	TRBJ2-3	TGTGCCAGCAGCGTAGCGCCAGATACGCAGAAGTTTTATTTT	CASSVAPDTQKFYF
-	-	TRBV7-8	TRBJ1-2	TGTGCCAGCAGCTTAGCGCGGGGTCCCGATACGCAGACCTTC	CASSLARGPDTQTF
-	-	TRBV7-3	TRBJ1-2	TGTGCCAGCAGCTTAGGGCCGATCGCGTACCAAGAGACCTACACCTTC	CASSLGPIAYQETYTF
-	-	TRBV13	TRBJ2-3	TGTGCCAGCAGCCCAGAGAAGGGGCGAGCGTCAGATACGCAGTATTTT	CASSPEKGRASDTQYF
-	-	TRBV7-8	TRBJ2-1	TGTGCCAGCAGCCGCCTGGAGTGCTTC	CASSRLECF
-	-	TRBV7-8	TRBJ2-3	TGTGCCAGCGGGTTAGGGGGAACAGCTACGAAGTATTTT	CASGLGGTATKYF
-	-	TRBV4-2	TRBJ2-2	TGTGCCAGCAGCCCCTACGGGGTAGGGCACGCGGAGCTGTTTTTT	CASSPYGVGHAELFF
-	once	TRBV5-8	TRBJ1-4	TGTGCCAGCGGAGGCGATGGGACTAATGAAAAACTGTTTTTT	CASGGDGTNEKLFF
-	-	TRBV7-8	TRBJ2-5	TGTGCCAGCGAGTTAGCGGCGGATCCCGAGACGCAGTATTTC	CASELAADPETQYF
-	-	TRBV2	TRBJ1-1	TGTGCCAGCGGGGACGGGGGCACAGATACGCAGAATTTTGAAGCTGTCTTT	CASGDGGTDTQNFEAVF
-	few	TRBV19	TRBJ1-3	TGTGCCAGTAGTTTGGGGCGTGGAGGAAACACCATATATTTT	CASSLGRGGNTIYF
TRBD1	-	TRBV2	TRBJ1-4	TGTGCCAGCAGTATTGGACAGGGCCGAAATGGAAAACTGTTTTTT	CASSIGQGRNGKLFF
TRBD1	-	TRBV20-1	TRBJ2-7	TGCAGTGCTAGACCGGGACAGGGGGCGAGAGAGCAGTACTTC	CSARPGQGAREQYF
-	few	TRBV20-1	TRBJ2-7	TGCAGTGCTAGAGATTTGGACGGGGCCTACGAGCAGTACTTC	CSARDLDGAYEQYF
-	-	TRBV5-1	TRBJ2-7	TGCGCCAGCAGCCCCATAATGACAGACGTAGATGAGCAGTACTTC	CASSPIMTDVDEQYF
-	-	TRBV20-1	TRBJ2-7	TGCAGTGCTAGGCACCGCCGATACGAGCAGTACTTC	CSARHRRYEQYF
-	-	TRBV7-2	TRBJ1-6	TGTGCCAGCAGCTTAGCGGTACGTCGGGATTCGCCGTACCACTTT	CASSLAVRRDSPYHF
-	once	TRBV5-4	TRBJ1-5	TGTGCCAGCAGCTTTACTAGCGACCCTAATAGCAATCAGCCCCAGCATTTT	CASSFTSDPNSNQPQHF
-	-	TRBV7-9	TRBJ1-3	TGTGCCAGCAGCGTACAGGTATCCGCTGGAAACACCATATATTTT	CASSVQVSAGNTIYF